This T cell receptor (beta chain) comes out of a study of early T cells in non-severe SARS-CoV-2 infection. Across the study: Sequencing used unsorted whole-blood bulk RNA, so chains lack pairing.

Individual cDNA molecules each received unique molecular identifiers attached to them. TCRdb re-analysed the 5' RACE reads in MiXCR, keeping a single row per CDR3 protein. The data contain 69,000 or so distinct CDR3 sequences, roughly 4.6% of them seen just once; the ten biggest clones take up approximately 3.7%. CDR3 length: 15 residues. Germline CDR1 SEHNR, CDR2 FQNEAQ (reference sequence). The V and J ends lost 5 bases and 0 bases, in that order; junction bases with no gene match: 4. Study-wide results and limits: Using VDJdb, the matching emphasized anti-spike CD8 responses while missing private and CD4 specificities.

This clonotype was found many times. Its antigen is unidentified. This TCR was sampled from an adult who was a healthcare worker with PCR-confirmed SARS-CoV-2 infection or an uninfected control (not recorded which). The donor label of this sample is uncertain. The sample was whole blood, taken at baseline. The V gene is TRBV7-9, the J gene TRBJ1-3; 7 bases are shared with TRBD1. CDR3 amino acids: CASSQTGDSGNTIYF. CDR3 nucleotides: TGTGCCAGCAGCCAAACAGGGGACTCTGGAAACACCATATATTTT.